This TCR beta chain was sequenced during a study of T-cell memory formation after mild COVID-19. As for the study in general: In these data, TCR clusters were largely donor specific. Study findings and constraints: Clones contracting day 15 to 85 were balanced CD4/CD8; later expanders leaned CD4+.

At least ten counts were recorded for this clonotype. As yet, its antigen is unknown. Constant-segment primers served in 5'RACE that generated TCR alpha and TCR beta cDNA libraries bearing sample barcodes and UMIs. One entry per CDR3 protein results from TCRdb running MiXCR on the 5' RACE reads. Among 250,000 to 300,000 distinct CDR3 sequences listed, 15% to 20% were seen once. The CDR3 runs to 16 residues. Trimming took 5 bases from V and 1 from J; bases not matched to a gene: 5. Germline CDR1 and CDR2: SEHNR and FQNEAQ (reference sequence). The specimen sequenced was PBMCs or a T cell subset sorted from them (not recorded which). The TCR comes from a man aged 18 to 29 who had mild COVID-19 (a few samples of this study predate the infection). Cell type and time point are not known. The chain joins TRBV7-9 to TRBJ2-1; 10 nucleotides agree with TRBD2. Here the CDR3 DNA reads TGTGCCAGCAGCAGCCTAGCGGGGGATTCCTACAATGAGCAGTTCTTC. Translation gives CASSSLAGDSYNEQFF. Drawing the rest from reference TRBV7-9 and TRBJ2-1, the complete variable domain is DTGVSQNPRHKITKRGQNVTFRCDPISEHNRLYWYRQTLGQGPEFLTYFQNEAQLEKSRLLSDRFSAERPKGSFSTLEIQRTEQGDSAMYLCASSSLAGDSYNEQFFGPGTRLTVL.